Below, one T cell receptor beta chain is given with its context. The germline V gene has CDR1 SNHLY and CDR2 FYNNEI. The trim removed 6 bases at V and 2 bases at J, leaving 3 bases unmatched. The CDR3 is 15 amino acids. Authors' analysis steps: Reference gene primer amplification in the assay estimated nucleated cell counts. Sequencing was performed with immunoSEQ multiplex PCR; in TCRdb, only in-frame clones are kept and a portion is missing. That table gives V, J and clone size, and the DNA gave D and trimming. In the table there are approximately 16,000 clones, around 77% of which are singletons. The sample originates from a study of blood T cell repertoires in COVID-19. Looking at the study overall: Italy, Spain and the United States were the sources of the convalescent and acute COVID-19 samples. T cells, B-cell-depleted T cells, or PBMCs supplied cDNA or gDNA.

The rearrangement joins TRBV2 to TRBJ2-5; 13 bases are shared with TRBD2. This receptor was obtained from a human donor in a cohort sampled during active COVID-19. The sample consisted of peripheral blood. The CDR3 protein is CASSKLAGGQETQYF. Here the CDR3 DNA reads TGTGCCAGCAGCAAACTAGCGGGAGGGCAAGAGACCCAGTACTTC.